A single sample is the source of the 15 T cell receptor beta chains below, sequenced in a study of blood T cell repertoires in COVID-19. This table comes from immunoSEQ multiplex PCR, and its TCRdb copy is limited to in-frame clones, with some not included. The sample yields 70,000 or so clones, over 75% seen once. Sequencing was performed on peripheral blood. The receptors come from a woman younger than 30 with acute or convalescent COVID-19.

The chain links TRBV19 to TRBJ1-1; possibly TRBD1 for D (6 bases). CDR3 length: 13 residues. V gave up 1 base and J gave up 6 bases, with 9 bases separating them. Germline V gene data show CDR1 as LNHDA and CDR2 as SQIVND (reference sequence). CDR3 residues: CASSIVGGSEAFF. The CDR3 DNA is TGTGCCAGTAGTATAGTTGGGGGCTCTGAAGCTTTCTTT.

The J gene is TRBJ1-4, the V gene TRBV28; no firm D call. Germline V lookup: CDR1 MDHEN, CDR2 SYDVKM. Trimming stripped 7 bases from V and 6 bases from J, with 21 bases between. The CDR3 is 16 residues long. Written as DNA, the CDR3 is TGTGCCAGCAAAAGTGGAACGCGGGTTGGGTATGAAAAACTGTTTTTT. It yields the protein CASKSGTRVGYEKLFF. Combining the CDR3 with reference TRBV28 and TRBJ1-4 gives the whole variable domain DVKVTQSSRYLVKRTGEKVFLECVQDMDHENMFWYRQDPGLGLRLIYFSYDVKMKEKGDIPEGYSVSREKKERFSLILESASTNQTSMYLCASKSGTRVGYEKLFFGSGTQLSVL.

The chain combines TRBV25-1 with TRBJ2-7; TRBD1 agrees at 9 bases. The CDR3 spans 15 residues. Germline CDR1 MGHDK, CDR2 SYGVNS. The ends lost 3 bases at V and 0 bases at J; junction bases unmatched: 3. This CDR3 reads CASSDRQGGSYEQYF. CDR3 DNA: TGTGCCAGCAGTGACCGACAGGGGGGCTCCTACGAGCAGTACTTC.

This clone appeared a single time. The chain carries TRBV7-9 and TRBJ2-1; 15 bases agree with TRBD2. V trimming: 5 bases; J trimming: 6 bases; junction bases outside the gene matches: 8. The V gene's germline CDR1 is SEHNR and CDR2 FQNEAQ (reference sequence). The CDR3 has 17 residues. CDR3 region: CASSVGTSGRLSNEQFF. The CDR3 DNA follows: TGTGCCAGCAGCGTCGGGACTAGCGGGAGGCTGTCCAATGAGCAGTTCTTC.

This clone is a singleton in its sample. The CDR3 DNA follows: TGCGCCAGCAGTACCCGGGGAGGGGGTATTGAAAAACTGTTTTTT. This translates into CASSTRGGGIEKLFF. The chain has TRBV5-1 and TRBJ1-4, with D perhaps TRBD1 (6 bases). CDR3 length: 15 residues. The V end was cut by 5 bases, the J end by 7 bases, with 18 bases between. Germline loops: CDR1 SGHRS, CDR2 YFSETQ.

V is TRBV7-9 and J is TRBJ1-1; D not certain. Trimming removed 3 bases at V and 0 bases at J, with 5 bases between. The CDR3 runs 13 residues. Germline values: CDR1 SEHNR, CDR2 FQNEAQ (reference sequence). CDR3 DNA sequence: TGTGCCAGCAGCTTGAGCCTGAACACTGAAGCTTTCTTT. The encoded protein is CASSLSLNTEAFF.

The chain carries TRBV5-1 and TRBJ1-2, with TRBD1 as a possible D gene (6 bases). V was trimmed by 0 bases and J by 7 bases, leaving 10 bases between them. Germline lookup yields CDR1 SGHRS and CDR2 YFSETQ. The CDR3 is 13 residues long. The CDR3 nucleotides are TGCGCCAGCAGCTTGGCAGGGGTTGGTGGCTACACCTTC. It is translated as CASSLAGVGGYTF.

The count of this clone is one. The J gene is TRBJ2-3, the V gene TRBV13; D perhaps matches TRBD2 (6 bases). Germline CDR1 is PRHDT and CDR2 is FYEKMQ (reference sequence). V dropped 6 bases and J dropped 2 bases, with 15 bases sitting between them. CDR3 length: 15 amino acids. The CDR3 nucleotides read TGTGCCAGCAGTCCGCGGGACTCCAACACAGATACGCAGTATTTT. Translated, it gives CASSPRDSNTDTQYF. Drawing the rest from reference TRBV13 and TRBJ2-3, the complete variable domain is AAGVIQSPRHLIKEKRETATLKCYPIPRHDTVYWYQQGPGQDPQFLISFYEKMQSDKGSIPDRFSAQQFSDYHSELNMSSLELGDSALYFCASSPRDSNTDTQYFGPGTRLTVL.

This chain joins TRBV30 and TRBJ2-3, with a weak D call TRBD1 (6 bases). V gave up 0 bases and J gave up 9 bases, with 10 bases separating them. CDR1 is GTSNPN, CDR2 SVGIG, per germline (reference sequence). The CDR3 length is 12 residues. The CDR3 reads CAWSVGQRTQYF. The CDR3 DNA follows: TGTGCCTGGAGTGTAGGACAGAGAACGCAGTATTTT.

This clone was detected only once. The gene calls are TRBV6-2 or TRBV6-3 and TRBJ1-1, with D possibly being TRBD1 (5 bases). The CDR3 length is 13 residues. The ends were cut back, 4 bases at V and 1 base at J, with 7 bases in the middle. Germline V gives CDR1 MNHEY, CDR2 SVGEGT. The CDR3: CASSSDKNTEAFF. Written as DNA, the CDR3 is TGTGCCAGCAGTTCGGACAAGAACACTGAAGCTTTCTTT.

This clone was seen once. This chain connects TRBV5-1 to TRBJ2-5; 10 nucleotides align to TRBD1. Germline values: CDR1 SGHRS, CDR2 YFSETQ. V lost 4 bases and J lost 4; bases outside the gene matches: 4. CDR3 length: 14 amino acids. The CDR3 nucleotides are TGCGCCAGCAGCCGACAGGGGGCCGGAGAGACCCAGTACTTC. Amino acids: CASSRQGAGETQYF.

The chain combines TRBV18 with TRBJ1-4, with a weak D call TRBD1 (5 bases). Germline V gene data show CDR1 as KGHSH and CDR2 as LQKENI. This CDR3 spans 13 amino acids. The V and J ends lost 5 bases and 7 bases respectively, with 11 bases between them. CDR3 DNA: TGTGCCAGCTCAGATGGGGCGCGTGAAAAACTGTTTTTT. It encodes CASSDGAREKLFF.

The chain carries TRBV4-1 and TRBJ2-5; the match to TRBD2 covers 10 bases. Germline lookup yields CDR1 MGHRA and CDR2 YSYEKL. With V trimmed by 1 base and J by 5 bases, 7 bases remained unmatched. The CDR3 runs 16 residues. The CDR3 reads CASSQVGPSGGETQYF. CDR3 DNA: TGCGCCAGCAGCCAAGTTGGGCCTAGCGGGGGTGAGACCCAGTACTTC.

J is TRBJ1-2 and V is TRBV6-1; 7 bases match TRBD1. Germline-derived CDR1 and CDR2 are MNHNS and SASEGT. This CDR3 region has 13 residues. V lost 3 bases to trimming and J lost 7 bases; unmatched junction nucleotides: 5. The CDR3 here is CASSELGQLGYTF. CDR3 nucleotide sequence: TGTGCCAGCAGTGAGTTGGGACAGCTTGGCTACACCTTC.

The CDR3 nucleotides read TGTGCCAGCAGCGGGGGGTTTGAAGGGAACGGATACAATGAGCAGTTCTTC. Protein sequence: CASSGGFEGNGYNEQFF. The rearrangement joins TRBV7-9 to TRBJ2-1, with a possible D match to TRBD2 (6 bases). CDR3 length: 17 residues. V lost 5 bases and J 4 bases, leaving 21 bases between the germline ends. Germline V gives CDR1 SEHNR, CDR2 FQNEAQ (reference sequence).